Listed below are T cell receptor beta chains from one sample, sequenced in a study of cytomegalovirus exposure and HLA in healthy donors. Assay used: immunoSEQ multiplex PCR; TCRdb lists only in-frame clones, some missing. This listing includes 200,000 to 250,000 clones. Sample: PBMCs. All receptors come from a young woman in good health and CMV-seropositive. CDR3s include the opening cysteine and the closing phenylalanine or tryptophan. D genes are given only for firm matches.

cdr3_aa: CASSMRTGGPNEQYF
cdr3_nt: TGTGCCAGCAGCATGAGGACAGGGGGTCCAAACGAGCAGTACTTC
j_call: TRBJ2-7
d_call: TRBD1
cdr3_length: 15
v_call: TRBV7-6

cdr3_aa: CASSAFRGRTSGELFF
cdr3_nt: TGTGCCAGCAGCGCCTTTCGAGGGAGGACTTCCGGGGAGCTGTTTTTT
j_call: TRBJ2-2
d_call: NA
cdr3_length: 16
v_call: TRBV7-2

cdr3_aa: CASSLRDSVYNEQFF
cdr3_nt: TGTGCCAGCAGCCTCCGGGACAGCGTATACAATGAGCAGTTCTTC
j_call: TRBJ2-1
d_call: TRBD1
cdr3_length: 15
v_call: TRBV11-2

cdr3_aa: CASTTGLALVEAFF
cdr3_nt: TGTGCCAGCACTACAGGGCTAGCTTTAGTTGAAGCTTTCTTT
j_call: TRBJ1-1
d_call: NA
cdr3_length: 14
v_call: TRBV6-1

cdr3_aa: CASSQRRGEGQPQHF
cdr3_nt: TGCGCCAGCAGCCAACGCAGGGGAGAGGGTCAGCCCCAGCATTTT
j_call: TRBJ1-5
d_call: NA
cdr3_length: 15
v_call: TRBV4-1

cdr3_aa: CASSPKTGVNTEAFF
cdr3_nt: TGTGCCAGCAGCCCTAAGACAGGAGTGAACACTGAAGCTTTCTTT
j_call: TRBJ1-1
d_call: NA
cdr3_length: 15
v_call: TRBV9

cdr3_aa: CASSSGQNNEQFF
cdr3_nt: TGTGCCAGCAGCTCGGGACAAAACAATGAGCAGTTCTTC
j_call: TRBJ2-1
d_call: NA
cdr3_length: 13
v_call: TRBV7-7

cdr3_aa: CASSYSREGNTEAFF
cdr3_nt: TGTGCCAGCAGTTACTCGAGGGAGGGAAACACTGAAGCTTTCTTT
j_call: TRBJ1-1
d_call: NA
cdr3_length: 15
v_call: TRBV6-5

cdr3_aa: CASSYGGLANEQFF
cdr3_nt: TGTGCCAGCAGTTACGGAGGACTAGCTAATGAGCAGTTCTTC
j_call: TRBJ2-1
d_call: TRBD2
cdr3_length: 14
v_call: TRBV6-5

cdr3_aa: CASSIGWGQGTNTQYF
cdr3_nt: TGTGCCAGTAGTATAGGGTGGGGACAGGGCACAAATACGCAGTATTTT
j_call: TRBJ2-3
d_call: TRBD1
cdr3_length: 16
v_call: TRBV19

cdr3_aa: CASSLVFVQETQYF
cdr3_nt: TGTGCCAGCAGCTTAGTTTTTGTACAAGAGACCCAGTACTTC
j_call: TRBJ2-5
d_call: NA
cdr3_length: 14
v_call: TRBV7-2

cdr3_aa: CSVGRRRSSYEQYF
cdr3_nt: TGCAGCGTTGGGAGGAGAAGAAGCTCCTACGAGCAGTACTTC
j_call: TRBJ2-7
d_call: NA
cdr3_length: 14
v_call: TRBV29-1

cdr3_aa: CASSPPGLRGTRNTIYF
cdr3_nt: TGTGCCAGCTCACCACCGGGTCTTCGGGGAACGCGAAACACCATATATTTT
j_call: TRBJ1-3
d_call: NA
cdr3_length: 17
v_call: TRBV18

cdr3_aa: CAISGGTGQYEQYF
cdr3_nt: TGTGCCATCAGTGGGGGGACAGGTCAGTACGAGCAGTACTTC
j_call: TRBJ2-7
d_call: TRBD1
cdr3_length: 14
v_call: TRBV10-3

cdr3_aa: CAWSYYYRQAENTEAFF
cdr3_nt: TGTGCCTGGAGCTATTATTATCGCCAAGCCGAGAACACTGAAGCTTTCTTT
j_call: TRBJ1-1
d_call: NA
cdr3_length: 17
v_call: TRBV30

cdr3_aa: CSVDGPRDEQFF
cdr3_nt: TGCAGCGTTGATGGTCCTCGGGATGAGCAGTTCTTC
j_call: TRBJ2-1
d_call: NA
cdr3_length: 12
v_call: TRBV29-1

cdr3_aa: CASSPGQGNSPLHF
cdr3_nt: TGTGCCAGCAGTCCTGGACAGGGTAATTCACCCCTCCACTTT
j_call: TRBJ1-6
d_call: TRBD1
cdr3_length: 14
v_call: TRBV28

cdr3_aa: CASNPDVRGGYTF
cdr3_nt: TGCGCCAGCAATCCTGACGTACGGGGTGGCTACACCTTC
j_call: TRBJ1-2
d_call: NA
cdr3_length: 13
v_call: TRBV10-2

cdr3_aa: CASSYGGGRGTGELFF
cdr3_nt: TGTGCCAGCAGCTACGGAGGCGGCAGGGGCACCGGGGAGCTGTTTTTT
j_call: TRBJ2-2
d_call: NA
cdr3_length: 16
v_call: TRBV5-6

cdr3_aa: CASSTLDREKLLF
cdr3_nt: TGTGCCAGCAGCACACTCGATCGGGAAAAACTGCTTTTT
j_call: TRBJ1-4
d_call: NA
cdr3_length: 13
v_call: TRBV11-2

cdr3_aa: CASSRQGVNTEAFF
cdr3_nt: TGCGCCAGCAGCAGACAGGGGGTGAACACTGAAGCTTTCTTT
j_call: TRBJ1-1
d_call: TRBD1
cdr3_length: 14
v_call: TRBV4-1

cdr3_aa: CASRIASGHTDTQYF
cdr3_nt: TGTGCCAGCAGGATAGCTAGCGGGCACACAGATACGCAGTATTTT
j_call: TRBJ2-3
d_call: TRBD2
cdr3_length: 15
v_call: TRBV7-2

cdr3_aa: CASRSGSGANVLTF
cdr3_nt: TGCGCCAGCAGGTCCGGGTCTGGGGCCAACGTCCTGACTTTC
j_call: TRBJ2-6
d_call: NA
cdr3_length: 14
v_call: TRBV5-1

cdr3_aa: CASSFGTGGYEKLFF
cdr3_nt: TGTGCCAGCAGCTTTGGGACAGGGGGATATGAAAAACTGTTTTTT
j_call: TRBJ1-4
d_call: TRBD1
cdr3_length: 15
v_call: TRBV5-6

cdr3_aa: CASSPGLAVRETQYF
cdr3_nt: TGTGCCAGCAGTCCGGGACTAGCGGTCCGGGAGACCCAGTACTTC
j_call: TRBJ2-5
d_call: TRBD2
cdr3_length: 15
v_call: TRBV6-5

cdr3_aa: CASRPGGPGANVLTF
cdr3_nt: TGTGCCAGCAGGCCAGGAGGGCCTGGGGCCAACGTCCTGACTTTC
j_call: TRBJ2-6
d_call: NA
cdr3_length: 15
v_call: TRBV6-5

cdr3_aa: CASIPNTEAFF
cdr3_nt: TGTGCCAGCATTCCAAACACTGAAGCTTTCTTT
j_call: TRBJ1-1
d_call: NA
cdr3_length: 11
v_call: TRBV2

cdr3_aa: CASSRAYEQYF
cdr3_nt: TGTGCCAGCAGTCGCGCCTACGAGCAGTACTTC
j_call: TRBJ2-7
d_call: NA
cdr3_length: 11
v_call: TRBV7-2

cdr3_aa: CASSYTTANEQFF
cdr3_nt: TGTGCCAGCAGTTATACGACAGCCAATGAGCAGTTCTTC
j_call: TRBJ2-1
d_call: NA
cdr3_length: 13
v_call: TRBV6-5

cdr3_aa: CASSLSRGSGRYNEQFF
cdr3_nt: TGTGCCAGCAGTTTATCCCGGGGTAGCGGGAGGTACAATGAGCAGTTCTTC
j_call: TRBJ2-1
d_call: TRBD2
cdr3_length: 17
v_call: TRBV27

cdr3_aa: CASSYDRGQPQHF
cdr3_nt: TGTGCCAGCAGTTACGACCGAGGGCAGCCCCAGCATTTT
j_call: TRBJ1-5
d_call: NA
cdr3_length: 13
v_call: TRBV6-5

cdr3_aa: CASSEQGYEQYF
cdr3_nt: TGTGCCAGCAGTGAACAGGGATACGAGCAGTACTTC
j_call: TRBJ2-7
d_call: NA
cdr3_length: 12
v_call: TRBV25-1

cdr3_aa: CASSVAGAEVAFF
cdr3_nt: TGTGCCAGCAGCGTAGCTGGGGCAGAGGTAGCTTTCTTT
j_call: TRBJ1-1
d_call: NA
cdr3_length: 13
v_call: TRBV9

cdr3_aa: CASSFTGFLRPLHF
cdr3_nt: TGTGCCAGCAGCTTTACAGGTTTCCTCCGGCCCCTCCACTTT
j_call: TRBJ1-6
d_call: NA
cdr3_length: 14
v_call: TRBV14

cdr3_aa: CASSITSAGETQYF
cdr3_nt: TGTGCCAGTAGTATAACCTCAGCGGGGGAGACCCAGTACTTC
j_call: TRBJ2-5
d_call: TRBD2
cdr3_length: 14
v_call: TRBV19

cdr3_aa: CASSQDLRQGSATNEKLFF
cdr3_nt: TGCGCCAGCAGCCAAGATTTGCGACAGGGGAGTGCAACTAATGAAAAACTGTTTTTT
j_call: TRBJ1-4
d_call: TRBD1
cdr3_length: 19
v_call: TRBV4-1

cdr3_aa: CASSLAGRGQSNTEAFF
cdr3_nt: TGTGCCAGCAGCTTGGCTGGCCGGGGACAGAGTAACACTGAAGCTTTCTTT
j_call: TRBJ1-1
d_call: TRBD1
cdr3_length: 17
v_call: TRBV5-4

cdr3_aa: CASSDPRGAYEQYF
cdr3_nt: TGTGCCAGCAGTGACCCCAGGGGGGCCTACGAGCAGTACTTC
j_call: TRBJ2-7
d_call: NA
cdr3_length: 14
v_call: TRBV2

cdr3_aa: CASSLAQGAEAFF
cdr3_nt: TGTGCCAGCAGCTTAGCCCAGGGTGCTGAAGCTTTCTTT
j_call: TRBJ1-1
d_call: NA
cdr3_length: 13
v_call: TRBV7-2

cdr3_aa: CASRGHLNTEAFF
cdr3_nt: TGCGCCAGCCGAGGCCACCTGAACACTGAAGCTTTCTTT
j_call: TRBJ1-1
d_call: NA
cdr3_length: 13
v_call: TRBV10-1

cdr3_aa: CASSQDVSGQGSYNEQFF
cdr3_nt: TGCGCCAGCAGCCAAGACGTCTCGGGACAGGGGTCCTACAATGAGCAGTTCTTC
j_call: TRBJ2-1
d_call: TRBD1
cdr3_length: 18
v_call: TRBV4-1

cdr3_aa: CARSLVKGQGAYEQYF
cdr3_nt: TGTGCCAGAAGCCTTGTTAAGGGACAGGGGGCCTACGAGCAGTACTTC
j_call: TRBJ2-7
d_call: TRBD1
cdr3_length: 16
v_call: TRBV5-3

cdr3_aa: CASSLGVTRQGGYEQYF
cdr3_nt: TGTGCCAGCAGCTTGGGCGTGACAAGACAGGGCGGCTACGAGCAGTACTTC
j_call: TRBJ2-7
d_call: TRBD1
cdr3_length: 17
v_call: TRBV5-5

cdr3_aa: CASSEDRVNEKLFF
cdr3_nt: TGTGCCAGCAGTGAAGACAGGGTTAATGAAAAACTGTTTTTT
j_call: TRBJ1-4
d_call: NA
cdr3_length: 14
v_call: TRBV6-1

cdr3_aa: CAIAGAGEAFF
cdr3_nt: TGTGCCATCGCAGGGGCAGGGGAAGCTTTCTTT
j_call: TRBJ1-1
d_call: NA
cdr3_length: 11
v_call: TRBV10-3

cdr3_aa: CASSVQGYEAFF
cdr3_nt: TGTGCCAGCAGTGTTCAGGGGTATGAAGCTTTCTTT
j_call: TRBJ1-1
d_call: NA
cdr3_length: 12
v_call: TRBV2

cdr3_aa: CASSQTGDQPQHF
cdr3_nt: TGTGCCAGCAGCCAGACGGGGGATCAGCCCCAGCATTTT
j_call: TRBJ1-5
d_call: NA
cdr3_length: 13
v_call: TRBV5-5

cdr3_aa: CASSHYRTGDNQPQHF
cdr3_nt: TGTGCCAGCAGCCACTATCGGACAGGGGACAATCAGCCCCAGCATTTT
j_call: TRBJ1-5
d_call: TRBD1
cdr3_length: 16
v_call: TRBV5-6

cdr3_aa: CASKKGDSYGYTF
cdr3_nt: TGTGCCAGCAAAAAGGGGGACAGCTATGGCTACACCTTC
j_call: TRBJ1-2
d_call: TRBD1
cdr3_length: 13
v_call: TRBV7-2

cdr3_aa: CSVVAGYEQYF
cdr3_nt: TGCAGCGTTGTAGCGGGATACGAGCAGTACTTC
j_call: TRBJ2-7
d_call: TRBD2
cdr3_length: 11
v_call: TRBV29-1